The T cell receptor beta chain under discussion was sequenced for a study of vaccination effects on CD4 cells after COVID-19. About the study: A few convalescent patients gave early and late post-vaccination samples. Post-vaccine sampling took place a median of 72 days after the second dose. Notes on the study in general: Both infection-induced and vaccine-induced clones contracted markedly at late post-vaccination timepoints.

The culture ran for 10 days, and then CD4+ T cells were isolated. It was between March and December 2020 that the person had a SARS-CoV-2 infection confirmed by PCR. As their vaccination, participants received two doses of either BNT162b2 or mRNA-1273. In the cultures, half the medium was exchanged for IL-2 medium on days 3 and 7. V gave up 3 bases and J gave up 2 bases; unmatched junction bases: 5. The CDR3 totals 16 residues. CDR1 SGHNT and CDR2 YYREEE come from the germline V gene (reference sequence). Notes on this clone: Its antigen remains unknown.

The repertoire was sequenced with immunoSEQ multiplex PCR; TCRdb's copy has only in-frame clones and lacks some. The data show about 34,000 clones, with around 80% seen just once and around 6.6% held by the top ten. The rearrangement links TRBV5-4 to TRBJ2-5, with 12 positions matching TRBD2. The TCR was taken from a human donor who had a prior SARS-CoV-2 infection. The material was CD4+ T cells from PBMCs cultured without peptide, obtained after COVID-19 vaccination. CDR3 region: CASSSGLAGRQETQYF. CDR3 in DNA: TGTGCCAGCAGCTCCGGACTAGCGGGGAGACAAGAGACCCAGTACTTC. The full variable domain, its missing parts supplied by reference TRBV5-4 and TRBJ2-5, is ETGVTQSPTHLIKTRGQQVTLRCSSQSGHNTVSWYQQALGQGPQFIFQYYREEENGRGNFPPRFSGLQFPNYSSELNVNALELDDSALYLCASSSGLAGRQETQYFGPGTRLLVL.